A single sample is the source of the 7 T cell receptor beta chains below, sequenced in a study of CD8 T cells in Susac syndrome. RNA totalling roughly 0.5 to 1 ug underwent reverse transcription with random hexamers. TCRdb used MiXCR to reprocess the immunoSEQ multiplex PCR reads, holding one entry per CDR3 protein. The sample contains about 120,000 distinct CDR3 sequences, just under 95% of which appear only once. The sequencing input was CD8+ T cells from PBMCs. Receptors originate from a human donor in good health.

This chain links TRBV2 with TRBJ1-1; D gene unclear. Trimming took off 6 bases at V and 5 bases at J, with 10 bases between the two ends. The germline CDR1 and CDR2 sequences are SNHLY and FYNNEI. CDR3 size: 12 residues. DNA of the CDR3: TGTGCCAGCAGACCTCGCCTGACTGAAGCTTTCTTT. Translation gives CASRPRLTEAFF. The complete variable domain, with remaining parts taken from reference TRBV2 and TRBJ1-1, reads EPEVTQTPSHQVTQMGQEVILRCVPISNHLYFYWYRQILGQKVEFLVSFYNNEISEKSEIFDDQFSVERPDGSNFTLKIRSTKLEDSAMYFCASRPRLTEAFFGQGTRLTVV.

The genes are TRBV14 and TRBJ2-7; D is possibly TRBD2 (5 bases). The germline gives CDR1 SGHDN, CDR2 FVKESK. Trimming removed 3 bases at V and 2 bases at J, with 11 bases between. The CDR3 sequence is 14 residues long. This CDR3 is CASSHSQEAYEQYF. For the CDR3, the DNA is TGTGCCAGCAGCCACAGTCAGGAGGCCTACGAGCAGTACTTC.

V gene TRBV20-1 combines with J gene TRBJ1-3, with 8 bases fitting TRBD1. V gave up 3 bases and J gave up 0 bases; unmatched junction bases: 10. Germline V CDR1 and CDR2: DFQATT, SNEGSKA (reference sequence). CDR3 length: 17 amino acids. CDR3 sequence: CSARTSGGHSSGNTIYF. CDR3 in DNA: TGCAGTGCTAGGACGTCAGGGGGCCATTCCTCTGGAAACACCATATATTTT.

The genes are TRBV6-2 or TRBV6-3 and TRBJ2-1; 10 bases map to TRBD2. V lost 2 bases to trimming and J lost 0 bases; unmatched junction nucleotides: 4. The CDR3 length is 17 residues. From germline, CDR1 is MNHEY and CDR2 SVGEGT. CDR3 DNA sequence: TGTGCCAGCAGTTACCCTAGCGGGGGACCCTCCTACAATGAGCAGTTCTTC. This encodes CASSYPSGGPSYNEQFF.

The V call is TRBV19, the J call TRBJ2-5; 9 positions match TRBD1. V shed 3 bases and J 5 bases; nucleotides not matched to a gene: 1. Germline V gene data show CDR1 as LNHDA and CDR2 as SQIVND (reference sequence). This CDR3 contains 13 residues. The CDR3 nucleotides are TGTGCCAGTAGTATGACAGGGGGGGAGACCCAGTACTTC. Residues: CASSMTGGETQYF.

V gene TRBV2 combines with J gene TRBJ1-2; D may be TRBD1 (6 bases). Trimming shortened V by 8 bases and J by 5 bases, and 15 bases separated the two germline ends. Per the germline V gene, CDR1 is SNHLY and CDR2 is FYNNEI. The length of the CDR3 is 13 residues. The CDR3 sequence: CASSPGDLYGYTF. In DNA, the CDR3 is TGTGCCAGCTCGCCAGGGGATCTGTATGGCTACACCTTC.

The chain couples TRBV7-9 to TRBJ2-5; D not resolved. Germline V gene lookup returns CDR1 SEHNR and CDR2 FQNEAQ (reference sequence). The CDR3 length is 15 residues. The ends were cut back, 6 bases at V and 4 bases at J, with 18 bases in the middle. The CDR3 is CASRPTNSGGETQYF. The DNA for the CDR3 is TGTGCCAGCAGACCGACAAACTCGGGCGGAGAGACCCAGTACTTC.